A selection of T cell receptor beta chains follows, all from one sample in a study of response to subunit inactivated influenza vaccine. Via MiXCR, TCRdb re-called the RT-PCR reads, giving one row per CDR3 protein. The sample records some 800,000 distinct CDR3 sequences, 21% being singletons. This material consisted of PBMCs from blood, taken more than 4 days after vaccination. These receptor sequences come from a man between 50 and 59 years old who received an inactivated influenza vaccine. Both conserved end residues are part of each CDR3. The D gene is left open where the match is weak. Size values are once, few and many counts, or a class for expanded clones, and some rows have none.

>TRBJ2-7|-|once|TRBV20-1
TGCAGTGCTATCGGGACGCAGTCCTACGAGCAGTACTTC
CSAIGTQSYEQYF
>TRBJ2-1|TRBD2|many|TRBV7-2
TGTGCCAGCAGGTACGGGAGGGCCCCGGACAATGAGCAGTTCTTC
CASRYGRAPDNEQFF
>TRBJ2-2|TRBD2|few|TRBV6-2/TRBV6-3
TGTGCCAGCAGAACGGGAGGGAACACCGGGGAGCTGTTTTTT
CASRTGGNTGELFF
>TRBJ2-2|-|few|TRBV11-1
TGTGCCAGCAGCAATCAGGTTAACACCGGGGAGCTGTTTTTT
CASSNQVNTGELFF
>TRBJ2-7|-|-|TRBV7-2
TGTGCCAGCAGCCCGTCTAGCGACTCCTACGAGCAGTACTTC
CASSPSSDSYEQYF
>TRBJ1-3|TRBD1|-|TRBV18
TGTGCCAGCTCACCGGGACAGTTAGCCTCTGGAAACACCATATATTTT
CASSPGQLASGNTIYF
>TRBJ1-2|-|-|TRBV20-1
TGCAGTGCTAGAGAACGAGGCAGGACCTATGGCTACACCTTC
CSARERGRTYGYTF
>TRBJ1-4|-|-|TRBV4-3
TGCGCCAGCAGCCATATGGGCAGGGAAACTGAAAAACTGTTTTTT
CASSHMGRETEKLFF
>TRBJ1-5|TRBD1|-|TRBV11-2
TGTGCCAGCAGCCCACATCAAGGACAGGGCTTTCTTCATCAGCCCCAGCATTTT
CASSPHQGQGFLHQPQHF
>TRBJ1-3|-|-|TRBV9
TGTGCCAGCAGCATGAGCTCTGGAAACACCATATATTTT
CASSMSSGNTIYF
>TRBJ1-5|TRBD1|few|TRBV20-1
TGCAGTGCGAAGATCGGGGCAGGGGGTCAGCCCCAGCATTTT
CSAKIGAGGQPQHF
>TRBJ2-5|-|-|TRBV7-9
TGTGCCAGCAGCTTAGTCCTGGGGAAAGAGACCCAGTACTTC
CASSLVLGKETQYF
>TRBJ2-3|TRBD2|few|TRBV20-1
TGCAGTGCTAGGAAAACAGGAGGGACTACCTTT
CSARKTGGTTF
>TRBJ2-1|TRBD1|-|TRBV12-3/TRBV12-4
TGTGCCAGCAGTCGTACAGGGGGCACGTCGAGAAATGAGCAGTTCTTC
CASSRTGGTSRNEQFF
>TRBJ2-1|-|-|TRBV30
TGTGCCCTAGGGACGGGCCTTTACAATGAGCAGTTCTTC
CALGTGLYNEQFF
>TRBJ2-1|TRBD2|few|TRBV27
TGTGCCAGCAGTTTGAGGGGGACTAGCGGGAGGTGGTTCTTC
CASSLRGTSGRWFF
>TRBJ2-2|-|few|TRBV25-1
TGTGCCAGCAGTGACCAGGGGAACACCGGGGAGCTGTTTTTT
CASSDQGNTGELFF
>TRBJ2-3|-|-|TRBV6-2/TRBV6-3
TGTGCCAGCAGATCCCGGGACCCCACAGATACGCAGTATTTT
CASRSRDPTDTQYF
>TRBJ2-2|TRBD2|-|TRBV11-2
TGTGCCAGCAGCCCCCGGGGGGGGCGAATCACCGGGGAGCTGTTTTTT
CASSPRGGRITGELFF
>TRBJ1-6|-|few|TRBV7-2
TGTGCCAGCAGCTTCCAGGGTGGAGCTTATAATTCACCCCTCCACTTT
CASSFQGGAYNSPLHF
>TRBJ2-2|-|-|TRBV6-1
TGTGCCAGCAGTGAAACTAGGGGCGGGATGAATACCGGGGAGCTGTTTTTT
CASSETRGGMNTGELFF
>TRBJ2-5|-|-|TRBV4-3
TGCGCCAGCAGCCAAGATCTGACGAGGAAGGAGACCCAGTACTTC
CASSQDLTRKETQYF
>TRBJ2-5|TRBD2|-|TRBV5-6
TGTGCCAGCAGCTTCTTGACTAGCGGGGCCCTCGGGGAGACCCAGTACTTC
CASSFLTSGALGETQYF
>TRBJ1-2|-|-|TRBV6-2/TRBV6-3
TGTGCCAGCAGTAGAGGCATTGGATATGGCTACACCTTC
CASSRGIGYGYTF
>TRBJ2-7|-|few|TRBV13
TGTGCCAGCAGCTTATTCGGTACCTCCTACGAGCAGTACTTC
CASSLFGTSYEQYF
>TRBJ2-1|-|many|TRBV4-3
TGCGCCAGCAGCCCAACCTGGAGGAGTAACAATGAGCAGTTCTTC
CASSPTWRSNNEQFF
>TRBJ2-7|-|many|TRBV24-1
TGTGCCACCAGTCGGGGGGGACAGTGGTCCTACGAGCAGTACTTC
CATSRGGQWSYEQYF
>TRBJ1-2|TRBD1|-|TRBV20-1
TGCAGTGCTAGGACAGGGAACTATGGCTACACCTTC
CSARTGNYGYTF
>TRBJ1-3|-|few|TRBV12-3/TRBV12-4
TGTGCCAGCAGTGGGGGATGGAGGGTGGCTGGAAACACCATATATTTT
CASSGGWRVAGNTIYF
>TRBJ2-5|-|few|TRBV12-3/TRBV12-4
TGTGCCAGCAGTTTAGCCACGAATTCTCCGGAGACCCAGTACTTC
CASSLATNSPETQYF
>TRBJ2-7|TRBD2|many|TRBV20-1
TGCAGTGCCAAATCTAGCGGGTATTCCTACGAGCAGTACTTC
CSAKSSGYSYEQYF
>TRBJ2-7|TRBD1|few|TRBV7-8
TGTGCCAGCAGCCCCTTTGGGGTTCGGGGACAGGGGGTCCCCGAGCAGTACTTC
CASSPFGVRGQGVPEQYF
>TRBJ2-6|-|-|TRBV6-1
TGTGCCAGCCGCGTGCCAGGTCGTTTTGGGGCCAACGTCCTGACTTTC
CASRVPGRFGANVLTF
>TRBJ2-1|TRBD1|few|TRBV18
TGTGCCAGCTCACCGCTACGGACAGGTCACAATGAGCAGTTCTTC
CASSPLRTGHNEQFF
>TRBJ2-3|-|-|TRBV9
TGTGCCAGCAGCGTAGCCAAGACTAGAAGGCAGTATTTT
CASSVAKTRRQYF
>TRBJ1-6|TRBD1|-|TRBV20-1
TGCAGTGCACGGAGAGGGGGCCCTAATTCACCCCTCCACTTT
CSARRGGPNSPLHF
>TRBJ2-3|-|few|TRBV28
TGTGCCAGCAGTTCCAATACGCAGTATTTT
CASSSNTQYF
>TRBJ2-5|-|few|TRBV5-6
TGTGCCAGCAGTGCCTTTTTGGAGACCCAGTACTTC
CASSAFLETQYF
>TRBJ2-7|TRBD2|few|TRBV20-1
TGCAGTGCTCAAACCCCTAGCGGAGGCGAGCAGTACTTC
CSAQTPSGGEQYF
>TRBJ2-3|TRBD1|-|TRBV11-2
TGTGCCAGCAGCTTAGAAAGGGCCGCAGGGGGCCGAACAGATACGCAGTATTTT
CASSLERAAGGRTDTQYF
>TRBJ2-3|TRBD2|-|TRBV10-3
TGTGCCAGTAGGACTAGCGGGGGGTACGGCACAGATACGCAGTATTTT
CASRTSGGYGTDTQYF
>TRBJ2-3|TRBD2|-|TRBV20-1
TGCAGTGCTAAACGGGGGGTTACGTTTGATACGCAGTATTTT
CSAKRGVTFDTQYF
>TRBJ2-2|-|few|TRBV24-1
TGTGCCACCAGTGATTTAGTGGGGTACGGCACCGGGGAGCTGTTTTTT
CATSDLVGYGTGELFF
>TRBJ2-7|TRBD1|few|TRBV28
TGTGCCTGCGACAGGGGTTACGAGCAGTACTTC
CACDRGYEQYF
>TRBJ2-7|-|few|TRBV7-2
TGTGCCAGCAGCTTCGCGTCGGTCTCCTACGAGCAGTACTTC
CASSFASVSYEQYF
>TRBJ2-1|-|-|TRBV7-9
TGTGCCAGCAGCCGCAGGGAGGGACAGCCGTACAATGAGCAGTTCTTC
CASSRREGQPYNEQFF
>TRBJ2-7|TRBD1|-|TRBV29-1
TGCAGCGTCGGACAGGTTACCTCCTACGAGCAGTACTTC
CSVGQVTSYEQYF
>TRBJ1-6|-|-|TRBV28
TGTGCCAGCAGTTCCCTCGGGGTTGGGAATTCACCCCTCCACTTT
CASSSLGVGNSPLHF
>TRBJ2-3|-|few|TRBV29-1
TGCAGCGTTGACACGACAGCCCGGGGGGATACGCAGTATTTT
CSVDTTARGDTQYF
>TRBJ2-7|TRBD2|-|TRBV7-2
TGTGCCAGCAGCTTAGCGCCACGTTCGGGCGGGAGGGCCTACGAGCAGTACTTC
CASSLAPRSGGRAYEQYF
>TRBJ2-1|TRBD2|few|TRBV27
TGTGCCAGCAGCGGACTAGCGGGAGTTAATGAGCAGTTCTTC
CASSGLAGVNEQFF
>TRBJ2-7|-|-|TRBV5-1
TGCGCCAGCAGCTTGATGGGCAGTCTTTACCTTAGCTCCTACGAGCAGTACTTC
CASSLMGSLYLSSYEQYF
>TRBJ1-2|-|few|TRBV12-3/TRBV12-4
TGTGCCAGCAGCCCCCAGGTTCTCGATTATGGCTACACCTTC
CASSPQVLDYGYTF
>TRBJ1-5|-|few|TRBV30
TGTGCCTGGAGTGTACGTGGAAATCAGCCCCAGCATTTT
CAWSVRGNQPQHF
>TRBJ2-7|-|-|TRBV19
TGTGCCAGTAGTATAGGCAGACCGAGCTCCTACGAGCAGTACTTC
CASSIGRPSSYEQYF
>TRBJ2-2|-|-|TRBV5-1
TGCGCCAGCAGCCCACAGTACACCGGGGAGCTGTTTTTT
CASSPQYTGELFF